Following are 21 T cell receptor beta chains from one sample sequenced in a study of CD8 T cells in Susac syndrome (dated by TCRdb to about 2019). The library was made by the immunoSEQ multiplex PCR assay. RNA was extracted with the RNeasy kit and about 0.5 to 1 ug was reverse transcribed using random hexamers. TCRdb reprocessing: public reads trimmed at Q25 with fastp, clones called with MiXCR, in-frame beta chains kept. All rows with the same CDR3 protein become a single entry with the most common DNA and genes. The sample profile shows approximately 280,000 distinct CDR3 sequences; roughly 84% of them were found once. Approximately 0.12% of the sample belongs to the ten largest clones. The sample was CD8+ T cells from PBMCs. These receptors all come from a human donor with multiple sclerosis.

This chain uses TRBV5-1 with TRBJ2-2; TRBD1 is a possible D gene (5 bases). The germline V and J ends were trimmed by 1 base and 3 bases, with 13 bases remaining between them. Looked up from germline, CDR1 is SGHRS and CDR2 is YFSETQ. The CDR3 sequence is 16 residues long. CDR3 residues: CASSLYQGVYTGELFF. The CDR3 nucleotides are TGCGCCAGCAGCTTGTACCAGGGTGTTTACACCGGGGAGCTGTTTTTT.

Regarding this clonotype: The conserved closing phenylalanine or tryptophan is absent in this CDR3, likely reflecting a read error. CDR3 sequence: CASIGTGGGNTIYS. The CDR3 DNA is TGTGCCAGCATCGGGACAGGGGGAGGAAACACCATATATTCT. The chain joins TRBV12-3 or TRBV12-4 to TRBJ1-3; TRBD1 matches 11 bases. This CDR3 contains 14 residues. V dropped 7 bases and J dropped 4; count of bases not matched to a gene: 3.

The chain recombines TRBV27 with TRBJ2-5; D possibly matches TRBD1 or TRBD2 (5 bases each). V lost 5 bases, J lost 4 bases, and 20 bases lay in between. This CDR3 has 16 amino acids. CDR1 and CDR2 (germline): MNHEY, SMNVEV (reference sequence). This CDR3 is CASSNPVLGERETQYF. For the CDR3, the DNA is TGTGCCAGCAGTAACCCCGTTCTGGGGGAGCGAGAGACCCAGTACTTC.

The chain couples TRBV12-5 to TRBJ2-4, with D tentatively TRBD1 or TRBD2 (5 bases each). CDR3 length: 15 amino acids. The germline gives CDR1 LGHNT, CDR2 FRNRAP. V dropped 0 bases and J dropped 7 bases, with 13 bases sitting between them. The CDR3 here is CASGLVEGRRNIQYF. The CDR3 DNA reads TGTGCTAGTGGTTTGGTAGAGGGGAGAAGGAACATTCAGTACTTC. The whole variable domain, filled in from reference TRBV12-5 and TRBJ2-4, reads DARVTQTPRHKVTEMGQEVTMRCQPILGHNTVFWYRQTMMQGLELLAYFRNRAPLDDSGMPKDRFSAEMPDATLATLKIQPSEPRDSAVYFCASGLVEGRRNIQYFGAGTRLSVL.

The chain is built from TRBV7-8 and TRBJ2-1, with TRBD2 identical over 7 bases. Germline V CDR1 and CDR2: SGHVS, FQNEAQ. V lost 3 bases, J lost 7 bases, and 9 bases stayed unmatched. CDR3 length: 15 amino acids. In nucleotides, the CDR3 is TGTGCCAGCAGCTTGGGGAGGGCCCTTTCTAATGAGCAGTTCTTC. Its protein product is CASSLGRALSNEQFF.

The chain employs TRBV28 and TRBJ2-3; D could derive from TRBD1 or TRBD2 (5 bases each). This CDR3 contains 17 residues. With 6 bases removed from V and 0 bases from J, the gap between germline ends came to 19 bases. Germline values: CDR1 MDHEN, CDR2 SYDVKM. CDR3 sequence: CASSSPPGTPSTDTQYF. In nucleotides, the CDR3 is TGTGCCAGCAGCTCTCCCCCCGGGACCCCTAGCACAGATACGCAGTATTTT.

The chain carries TRBV18 and TRBJ1-1; D is possibly TRBD1 (5 bases). Deletions cut 8 bases from V and 7 bases from J, with 14 bases between. CDR3 length: 12 residues. Germline-derived CDR1 and CDR2 are KGHSH and LQKENI. This CDR3 reads CASTQGSLEAFF. CDR3 nucleotide sequence: TGTGCCAGCACGCAGGGCAGCCTTGAAGCTTTCTTT.

The rearrangement uses TRBV19 and TRBJ2-7, with 12 positions matching TRBD2. The length of the CDR3 is 13 residues. Trimming removed 5 bases from V and 6 bases from J; junction bases left unmatched: 2. Germline lookup yields CDR1 LNHDA and CDR2 SQIVND (reference sequence). CDR3 bases: TGTGCCAGTAGTCTAGCGGGAGGGCTCGAGCAGTACTTC. It is translated as CASSLAGGLEQYF.

This rearrangement joins TRBV12-3 or TRBV12-4 to TRBJ2-5, with TRBD2 matching over 9 bases. The CDR3 has 14 amino acids. The V segment lost 3 bases and the J segment 6 bases; nucleotides outside the gene matches: 5. The chain's CDR3 is CASSFGAGGQTQYF. For the CDR3, the DNA is TGTGCCAGCAGTTTCGGGGCGGGAGGGCAGACCCAGTACTTC.

The table lists this clonotype with a few counts. The rearrangement links TRBV6-1 to TRBJ2-7; D ambiguous. Trimming cost V 4 bases and J 5 bases, with 12 bases left between them. Germline V lookup: CDR1 MNHNS, CDR2 SASEGT. The CDR3 spans 13 residues. Here the CDR3 DNA reads TGTGCCAGCAGTGTCAGATCCATCAACGAGCAGTACTTC. Its protein is CASSVRSINEQYF.

This rearrangement joins TRBV27 to TRBJ2-3; the D is unclear. The CDR3 covers 15 residues. Germline V gene sequence: CDR1 MNHEY, CDR2 SMNVEV (reference sequence). V lost 1 base and J 0 bases, leaving 8 bases between the germline ends. This chain's CDR3 is CASSLLWGSTDTQYF. CDR3 nucleotides: TGTGCCAGCAGTTTATTGTGGGGAAGCACAGATACGCAGTATTTT.

CDR3 loop: CASSQPHACYGYTF. The DNA for the CDR3 is TGCGCCAGCAGTCAACCGCACGCATGCTATGGCTACACCTTC. The V call is TRBV23-1, the J call TRBJ1-2; D is unclear. TRBV23-1 is classed as an ORF, of uncertain function. The CDR3 runs to 14 residues. V lost 2 bases to trimming and J lost 4 bases, with 11 bases between them.

The rearrangement links TRBV7-8 to TRBJ2-4, with TRBD2 identical over 12 bases. Germline V gene lookup returns CDR1 SGHVS and CDR2 FQNEAQ. After removal of 3 bases from V and 0 bases from J, the junction contained 12 bases not matched to a gene. This CDR3 comprises 20 residues. CDR3 nucleotides: TGTGCCAGCAGCTTGATTGGACTAGCGGGAAGGGAAATAGCCAAAAACATTCAGTACTTC. Translation: CASSLIGLAGREIAKNIQYF.

A remark on this clonotype: As the CDR3 is not closed by the conserved phenylalanine or tryptophan, this likely results from a read error. The chain employs TRBV28 and TRBJ1-6; D is uncertain. Between the trimmed V and J ends, which lost 5 bases and 7 bases, there was a span of 9 bases. From germline, CDR1 is MDHEN and CDR2 SYDVKM. CDR3 length equals 13 residues. The CDR3 DNA sequence: TGTGCCAGCAGTCCTCCATCAAATTCACCCCTCCACCTT. Its protein is CASSPPSNSPLHL.

This chain joins TRBV7-9 and TRBJ2-7, with TRBD1 matching 10 bases. Germline V gene lookup returns CDR1 SEHNR and CDR2 FQNEAQ (reference sequence). Trimming cost V 5 bases and J 3 bases; bases outside gene matches: 4. CDR3 length: 14 residues. CDR3 in amino acids: CASSHGQGDYEQYF. In nucleotides, the CDR3 is TGTGCCAGCAGCCACGGACAGGGGGACTACGAGCAGTACTTC. The entire variable domain, with the rest obtained from reference TRBV7-9 and TRBJ2-7, is as follows: DTGVSQNPRHKITKRGQNVTFRCDPISEHNRLYWYRQTLGQGPEFLTYFQNEAQLEKSRLLSDRFSAERPKGSFSTLEIQRTEQGDSAMYLCASSHGQGDYEQYFGPGTRLTVT.

J is TRBJ1-1 and V is TRBV21-1; the table's D call, TRBD1, was not checked against the DNA. TRBV21-1 is annotated as a pseudogene. The CDR3 loop spans 18 amino acids. This CDR3 reads CASSPWTGGVFRNTEAFF. The CDR3 DNA is TGTGCCAGCAGCCCGTGGACAGGGGGCGTTTTTAGGAACACTGAAGCTTTCTTT.

A single count supports this clonotype. V usage is TRBV20-1 and J usage is TRBJ2-1; TRBD1 aligns across 11 bases. The V gene end was trimmed by 3 bases and the J gene end by 2 bases; junction bases not matched to a gene: 9. Germline V CDR1 and CDR2: DFQATT, SNEGSKA (reference sequence). CDR3 length equals 17 residues. CDR3 amino acids: CSASSSRDRGTYNEQFF. The CDR3 nucleotides are TGCAGTGCTAGCTCTTCCCGGGACAGGGGGACCTACAATGAGCAGTTCTTC.

The chain combines TRBV28 with TRBJ1-1; D gene unclear. The CDR3 has 15 residues. The germline gives CDR1 MDHEN, CDR2 SYDVKM. Trimming stripped 6 bases from V and 1 base from J, with 15 bases between. For the CDR3, the DNA is TGTGCCAGCAGCACCTACCTGGAGACGAACACTGAAGCTTTCTTT. It translates to CASSTYLETNTEAFF. Together with reference TRBV28 and TRBJ1-1, the CDR3 gives the full variable domain: DVKVTQSSRYLVKRTGEKVFLECVQDMDHENMFWYRQDPGLGLRLIYFSYDVKMKEKGDIPEGYSVSREKKERFSLILESASTNQTSMYLCASSTYLETNTEAFFGQGTRLTVV.

This clonotype was counted a single time. V and J are TRBV6-5 and TRBJ1-4; a possible D gene is TRBD1 (6 bases). The germline gives CDR1 MNHEY, CDR2 SVGAGI. V lost 0 bases to trimming and J lost 10 bases, with 15 bases between them. The CDR3 runs to 15 residues. The CDR3 DNA follows: TGTGCCAGCAGTTACTCGGGGGCCCCCGGTGGAAAACTGTTTTTT. It translates to CASSYSGAPGGKLFF.

The chain employs TRBV28 and TRBJ2-7; 8 positions agree with TRBD2. Trimming at V came to 5 bases and at J to 5 bases, leaving 11 bases not matched to a gene. Germline CDR1 and CDR2: MDHEN and SYDVKM. This CDR3 is built from 15 residues. The CDR3 here is CASSELAGNDDEQYF. The DNA of the CDR3 is TGTGCCAGCAGTGAATTAGCGGGGAATGATGACGAGCAGTACTTC.

This sequence joins TRBV23-1 and TRBJ2-5; 7 positions match TRBD2. TRBV23-1 has ORF status, its function being uncertain. The V and J ends lost 8 bases and 3 bases, in that order; junction bases with no gene match: 12. This CDR3 is 15 amino acids long. In DNA form, the CDR3 reads TGCGCCAGCGCCCGGGGCGGGAGAGTAAAAGAGACCCAGTACTTC. It encodes CASARGGRVKETQYF.